A single sample is the source of the 25 T cell receptor beta chains below, sequenced in a study of regulatory T cells in long-lasting Graves disease. Through Arm-PCR of CDR3 regions and iRepertoire HTBI primers, TCR beta libraries were built. TCRdb processed the multiplex PCR reads anew with MiXCR; each CDR3 protein has one entry. The table includes some 350,000 distinct CDR3 sequences, 15% to 20% detected once. Time point described: newly diagnosed GD, antithyroid drugs for less than 3 months. PBMC-extracted RNA yielded the TCR library. The same data also went into a second study, on T cells in Graves' hyperthyroidism and ophthalmopathy.

The input for sequencing was peripheral blood mononuclear cells (PBMCs), taken at new diagnosis, from a patient treated with antithyroid drugs. Every receptor here comes from a woman aged 18-29 years with Graves disease.

The CDR3 DNA follows: TGTGCCAGCAGTTACTCGGGTAGGGACACTGAAGCTTTCTTT. It codes for CASSYSGRDTEAFF. V is TRBV6-2 or TRBV6-3 and J is TRBJ1-1; D not resolved. Germline loops: CDR1 MNHEY, CDR2 SVGEGT. This CDR3 region has 14 residues. V dropped 0 bases and J dropped 3 bases, with 8 bases sitting between them.

This clonotype was counted at least ten times. The rearrangement uses TRBV5-1 and TRBJ2-3; D ambiguous. The CDR3 is made up of 16 amino acids. Germline V gene lookup returns CDR1 SGHRS and CDR2 YFSETQ. V shed 0 bases and J shed 0 bases, with 11 bases lying between them. This CDR3 reads CASSLVGSWSTDTQYF. In nucleotides, the CDR3 is TGCGCCAGCAGCTTGGTCGGCAGCTGGAGCACAGATACGCAGTATTTT.

This clonotype appeared many times. The chain uses TRBV6-1 and TRBJ2-7, with D maybe TRBD2 (5 bases). Germline CDR1 is MNHNS and CDR2 is SASEGT. The CDR3 has 13 residues. The V end lost 5 bases, the J end lost 6 bases, and 14 bases lay between the germline ends. In DNA form, the CDR3 reads TGTGCCAGCAGTAGGACCCGGGGAAGCGAGCAGTACTTC. This sequence encodes CASSRTRGSEQYF.

As for this clonotype: An end of the junction does not agree with germline; a read error may underlie this. The chain is built from TRBV30 and TRBJ2-3; perhaps TRBD2 as D (6 bases). The DNA end lines up better with TRBJ2-7; the J call may be wrong. Germline CDR1 and CDR2: GTSNPN and SVGIG (reference sequence). CDR3 length: 11 residues. CDR3 coding DNA: TGTGGCTGGAGGGGTGCCTACGAGCAGTACTTC. It codes for CGWRGAYEQYF.

This clonotype was recorded many times. The J gene is TRBJ2-1, the V gene TRBV3-1, with a tentative D call TRBD1 (5 bases). CDR3 length: 19 amino acids. Trimming stripped 0 bases from V and 4 bases from J, with 22 bases between. CDR1 is LGHDT, CDR2 YNNKEL, per germline (reference sequence). CDR3 sequence reads: CASSQDLRGFRGTYNEQFF. The CDR3 nucleotides are TGTGCCAGCAGCCAAGATCTAAGGGGTTTCCGAGGAACATACAATGAGCAGTTCTTC.

This clonotype was counted many times. CDR3 sequence reads: CASSLRDLAYEQYF. The CDR3 nucleotides read TGTGCCAGCAGCCTCCGGGACCTGGCCTACGAGCAGTACTTC. The chain is built from TRBV7-2 and TRBJ2-7; TRBD1 or TRBD2 may be the D gene (5 bases each). Deletions cut 5 bases from V and 2 bases from J, with 13 bases between. The germline V gene encodes CDR1 SGHTA and CDR2 FQGNSA. This CDR3 contains 14 residues.

Many counts were recorded for this clonotype. This chain uses TRBV19 with TRBJ2-7; 8 nucleotides align to TRBD1. The V and J ends lost 4 bases and 5 bases, in that order; junction bases with no gene match: 10. Per the germline V gene, CDR1 is LNHDA and CDR2 is SQIVND (reference sequence). The CDR3 consists of 15 residues. The CDR3 loop is CASSNFDRGPNEQYF. The CDR3 nucleotides are TGTGCCAGTAGTAACTTCGACAGGGGACCGAACGAGCAGTACTTC.

The sample holds many counts of this clonotype. The rearrangement uses TRBV5-6 and TRBJ2-6; D call uncertain. Germline CDR1 and CDR2: SGHDT and YYEEEE. CDR3 length: 14 amino acids. The germline V and J ends were trimmed by 0 bases and 0 bases, with 1 base remaining between them. This CDR3 reads CASSLGSGANVLTF. CDR3 coding DNA: TGTGCCAGCAGCTTGGGCTCTGGGGCCAACGTCCTGACTTTC.

A remark on this clonotype: Just one base apart from a much larger clone, this may be a read error. CDR3 coding DNA: TGCAGTGCTAGACGCGGGGGCTCCTACAATGAGCAGTTCTTC. The encoded protein is CSARRGGSYNEQFF. The chain combines TRBV20-1 with TRBJ2-1; TRBD2 matches at 7 bases. CDR1 is DFQATT and CDR2 is SNEGSKA in the germline V gene (reference sequence). V lost 2 bases to trimming and J lost 0 bases; unmatched junction nucleotides: 1. The CDR3 contains 14 residues.

In its sample, this clonotype was seen many times. The CDR3: CSAKVQGPHGYTF. CDR3 bases: TGCAGTGCGAAAGTTCAGGGGCCTCATGGCTACACCTTC. V usage is TRBV20-1 and J usage is TRBJ1-2; D perhaps matches TRBD1 (6 bases). Trimming stripped 6 bases from V and 6 bases from J, with 17 bases between. Per germline, CDR1 DFQATT and CDR2 SNEGSKA (reference sequence). The CDR3 loop spans 13 amino acids.

This clonotype was found many times. The genes are TRBV9 and TRBJ2-1; 10 positions agree with TRBD1. V trimming: 0 bases; J trimming: 2 bases; junction bases outside the gene matches: 2. The CDR3 covers 16 residues. Germline values: CDR1 SGDLS, CDR2 YYNGEE. CDR3 amino acids: CASSVAGQGTYNEQFF. The DNA of the CDR3 is TGTGCCAGCAGCGTAGCGGGACAGGGGACCTACAATGAGCAGTTCTTC.

This clonotype turned up a few times. This may be a read error: a much more frequent sequence differs by one nucleotide. The V gene is TRBV18, the J gene TRBJ1-1; no clear D. Germline CDR1 is KGHSH and CDR2 is LQKENI. This CDR3 is built from 13 residues. Trimming removed 8 bases from V and 0 bases from J, with 10 bases in between. CDR3 coding DNA: TGTGCCAGCCCCCCCTCCATGAACACTGAAGCTTTCTTT. Its translation: CASPPSMNTEAFF.

This clonotype was observed many times. The CDR3 protein is CASSGPRFF. The CDR3 DNA follows: TGTGCCAGCAGCGGCCCCCGGTTCTTC. The rearrangement joins TRBV5-6 to TRBJ2-1; D is ambiguous. The CDR3 extends over 9 amino acids. Germline CDR1 and CDR2: SGHDT and YYEEEE. Trimming shortened V by 4 bases and J by 15 bases, and 8 bases separated the two germline ends.

This clonotype was seen many times. The rearrangement joins TRBV28 to TRBJ1-4, with D uncertain. There are 17 residues in the CDR3. Trimming pared 5 bases from V and 2 bases from J, leaving 18 bases between. Looked up from germline, CDR1 is MDHEN and CDR2 is SYDVKM. Here the CDR3 reads CASSTLRDQATNEKLFF. The CDR3, as DNA: TGTGCCAGCAGTACCCTTCGAGATCAGGCCACTAATGAAAAACTGTTTTTT.

The CDR3 loop is CASTRIAGTGELFF. In nucleotides, the CDR3 is TGTGCCAGTACCAGGATAGCGGGCACCGGGGAGCTGTTTTTT. J is TRBJ2-2 and V is TRBV19; 7 nucleotides agree with TRBD2. Per the germline V gene, CDR1 is LNHDA and CDR2 is SQIVND (reference sequence). CDR3 length: 14 amino acids. V lost 7 bases to trimming and J lost 4 bases; unmatched junction nucleotides: 6.

In this sample, this clonotype turned up many times. The V gene is TRBV7-9, the J gene TRBJ1-2; no firm D call. The CDR3 runs 14 residues. The V end was cut by 3 bases, the J end by 8 bases, with 16 bases between. Per the germline V gene, CDR1 is SEHNR and CDR2 is FQNEAQ (reference sequence). The chain's CDR3 is CASSFPARLLGYTF. CDR3 bases: TGTGCCAGCAGCTTTCCCGCTCGCTTATTAGGCTACACCTTC.

This clonotype was seen at least ten times. This chain links TRBV7-9 with TRBJ1-1, with D perhaps TRBD1 (6 bases). Deletions cut 1 base from V and 4 bases from J, with 10 bases between. There are 14 residues in the CDR3. CDR1 SEHNR and CDR2 FQNEAQ come from the germline V gene (reference sequence). The CDR3 loop reads CASSLVQGSTEAFF. DNA of the CDR3: TGTGCCAGCAGCTTAGTCCAGGGGTCCACTGAAGCTTTCTTT.

This clonotype was seen at least ten times. This chain joins TRBV9 and TRBJ2-5, with D perhaps assigned TRBD1 or TRBD2 (5 bases each). Germline lookup yields CDR1 SGDLS and CDR2 YYNGEE. The length of the CDR3 is 17 residues. Trimming removed 0 bases from V and 5 bases from J, with 20 bases in between. CDR3 nucleotide sequence: TGTGCCAGCAGCGTAGACCCTCGCCGCTCAGAGGGGGAGACCCAGTACTTC. Its protein product is CASSVDPRRSEGETQYF.

The table lists this clonotype with a few counts. The chain links TRBV6-2 or TRBV6-3 to TRBJ2-3; 9 nucleotides align to TRBD1. The germline CDR1 and CDR2 sequences are MNHEY and SVGEGT. The junction had 3 bases not matched to a gene; V was cut back by 2 bases and J by 3 bases. The CDR3 spans 15 residues. The CDR3 bases are TGTGCCAGCAGTTACAGGACAGGGGCGACAGATACGCAGTATTTT. Encoded protein: CASSYRTGATDTQYF.

This clonotype came up many times. The gene calls are TRBV3-1 and TRBJ2-1, with 8 bases fitting TRBD1. This CDR3 spans 15 amino acids. V lost 5 bases and J lost 3; bases outside the gene matches: 6. Germline V gives CDR1 LGHDT, CDR2 YNNKEL (reference sequence). The CDR3 sequence is CASSSDRANYNEQFF. As DNA, the CDR3 is TGTGCCAGCAGCTCGGACAGGGCGAACTACAATGAGCAGTTCTTC.

The chain links TRBV6-1 to TRBJ2-5, with 14 positions matching TRBD2. Unmatched junction bases numbered 13, after V lost 2 bases and J lost 2 bases. The V gene's germline CDR1 is MNHNS and CDR2 SASEGT. The CDR3 extends over 20 amino acids. The CDR3 here is CASSEFGTSGGGSKQETQYF. The CDR3 DNA is TGTGCCAGCAGTGAATTCGGGACTAGCGGGGGCGGCTCCAAGCAAGAGACCCAGTACTTC.

About this clonotype itself: One base away lies a much larger clone, so this may be a sequencing read error. V gene TRBV7-3 combines with J gene TRBJ2-6, with D possibly being TRBD1 (6 bases). CDR3 length: 17 amino acids. Germline assignment: CDR1 SGHTA and CDR2 FQGTGA. The CDR3 nucleotides read TGTGCCAGCAGCTTAACGGGGGCCAGGCCTGGGGCCAGCGTCCTGACTTTC. It yields the protein CASSLTGARPGASVLTF.

This clonotype was recorded at least ten times. The rearrangement uses TRBV11-3 and TRBJ2-1; TRBD2 matches 13 bases. This CDR3 contains 15 residues. After removal of 5 bases from V and 8 bases from J, the junction contained 6 bases not matched to a gene. CDR1 and CDR2 from the germline V gene are SGHNT and YENEEA. The chain's CDR3 is CASSLGLAGVDEQFF. CDR3 DNA: TGTGCCAGCAGCCTCGGACTAGCGGGAGTAGATGAGCAGTTCTTC. Full variable domain (rest looked up from reference TRBV11-3 and TRBJ2-1): EAGVVQSPRYKIIEKKQPVAFWCNPISGHNTLYWYLQNLGQGPELLIRYENEEAVDDSQLPKDRFSAERLKGVDSTLKIQPAELGDSAVYLCASSLGLAGVDEQFFGPGTRLTVL.

Points on this clonotype: This may stem from a read error, because a much larger clone lies one nucleotide away. This chain joins TRBV11-2 and TRBJ2-1; 9 bases match TRBD2. The CDR3 is made up of 15 amino acids. Germline CDR1 is SGHAT and CDR2 is FQNNGV. The CDR3 sequence: CASSFSAGGPNERFF. In nucleotides, the CDR3 is TGTGCCAGCAGCTTCTCGGCGGGAGGGCCGAATGAGCGGTTCTTC.

The chain is built from TRBV2 and TRBJ2-7, with D possibly matching TRBD1 (5 bases). Germline V gives CDR1 SNHLY, CDR2 FYNNEI. CDR3 length: 11 residues. V lost 8 bases, J lost 8 bases, and 13 bases lay in between. CDR3 loop: CASYGGAQQYF. The CDR3 DNA sequence: TGTGCCAGCTACGGTGGGGCCCAGCAGTACTTC.